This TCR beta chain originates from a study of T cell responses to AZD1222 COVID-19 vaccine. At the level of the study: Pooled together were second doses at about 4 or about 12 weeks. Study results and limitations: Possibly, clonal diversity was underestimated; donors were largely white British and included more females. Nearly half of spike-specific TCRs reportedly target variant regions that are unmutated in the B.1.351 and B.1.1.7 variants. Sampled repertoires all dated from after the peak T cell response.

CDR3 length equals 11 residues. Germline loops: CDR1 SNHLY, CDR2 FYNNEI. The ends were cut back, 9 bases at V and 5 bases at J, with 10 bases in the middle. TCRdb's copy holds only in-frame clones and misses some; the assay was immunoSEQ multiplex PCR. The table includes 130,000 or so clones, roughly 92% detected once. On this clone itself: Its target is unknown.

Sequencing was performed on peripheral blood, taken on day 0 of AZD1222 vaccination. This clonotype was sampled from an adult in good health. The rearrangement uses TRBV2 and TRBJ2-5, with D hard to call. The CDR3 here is CASSRSETQYF. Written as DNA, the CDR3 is TGTGCCAGTAGCAGAAGCGAGACCCAGTACTTC. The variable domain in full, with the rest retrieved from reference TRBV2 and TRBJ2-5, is EPEVTQTPSHQVTQMGQEVILRCVPISNHLYFYWYRQILGQKVEFLVSFYNNEISEKSEIFDDQFSVERPDGSNFTLKIRSTKLEDSAMYFCASSRSETQYFGPGTRLLVL.